The clone carrying this TCR beta chain was recorded at least ten times. This sample is drawn from a study of Graves' ophthalmopathy and Graves' hyperthyroidism. Study-level background: Ophthalmopathy absent within 18 months of follow-up marked hyperthyroidism as stable.

Deletions cut 6 bases from V and 14 bases from J, with 17 bases between. Germline values: CDR1 SGHVS, CDR2 FQNEAQ. The length of the CDR3 is 13 residues. RNA transcripts were the source from which TCR beta CDR3 regions were amplified. After a first-round RT-PCR with HTBI primers, a second-round multiplex PCR was run. MiXCR was run by TCRdb on the multiplex PCR reads, yielding one entry per CDR3 protein. The profile shows about 590,000 distinct CDR3 sequences, 39% of them singletons. The receptor was derived from an adult man with Graves' hyperthyroidism. Sequenced material: peripheral blood or thyroid tissue (not recorded which). The chain carries TRBV7-8 and TRBJ1-6; D remains ambiguous. CDR3: CASRSRSASALHF. DNA of the CDR3: TGTGCCAGCAGATCCAGGTCGGCGTCGGCCCTCCACTTT.